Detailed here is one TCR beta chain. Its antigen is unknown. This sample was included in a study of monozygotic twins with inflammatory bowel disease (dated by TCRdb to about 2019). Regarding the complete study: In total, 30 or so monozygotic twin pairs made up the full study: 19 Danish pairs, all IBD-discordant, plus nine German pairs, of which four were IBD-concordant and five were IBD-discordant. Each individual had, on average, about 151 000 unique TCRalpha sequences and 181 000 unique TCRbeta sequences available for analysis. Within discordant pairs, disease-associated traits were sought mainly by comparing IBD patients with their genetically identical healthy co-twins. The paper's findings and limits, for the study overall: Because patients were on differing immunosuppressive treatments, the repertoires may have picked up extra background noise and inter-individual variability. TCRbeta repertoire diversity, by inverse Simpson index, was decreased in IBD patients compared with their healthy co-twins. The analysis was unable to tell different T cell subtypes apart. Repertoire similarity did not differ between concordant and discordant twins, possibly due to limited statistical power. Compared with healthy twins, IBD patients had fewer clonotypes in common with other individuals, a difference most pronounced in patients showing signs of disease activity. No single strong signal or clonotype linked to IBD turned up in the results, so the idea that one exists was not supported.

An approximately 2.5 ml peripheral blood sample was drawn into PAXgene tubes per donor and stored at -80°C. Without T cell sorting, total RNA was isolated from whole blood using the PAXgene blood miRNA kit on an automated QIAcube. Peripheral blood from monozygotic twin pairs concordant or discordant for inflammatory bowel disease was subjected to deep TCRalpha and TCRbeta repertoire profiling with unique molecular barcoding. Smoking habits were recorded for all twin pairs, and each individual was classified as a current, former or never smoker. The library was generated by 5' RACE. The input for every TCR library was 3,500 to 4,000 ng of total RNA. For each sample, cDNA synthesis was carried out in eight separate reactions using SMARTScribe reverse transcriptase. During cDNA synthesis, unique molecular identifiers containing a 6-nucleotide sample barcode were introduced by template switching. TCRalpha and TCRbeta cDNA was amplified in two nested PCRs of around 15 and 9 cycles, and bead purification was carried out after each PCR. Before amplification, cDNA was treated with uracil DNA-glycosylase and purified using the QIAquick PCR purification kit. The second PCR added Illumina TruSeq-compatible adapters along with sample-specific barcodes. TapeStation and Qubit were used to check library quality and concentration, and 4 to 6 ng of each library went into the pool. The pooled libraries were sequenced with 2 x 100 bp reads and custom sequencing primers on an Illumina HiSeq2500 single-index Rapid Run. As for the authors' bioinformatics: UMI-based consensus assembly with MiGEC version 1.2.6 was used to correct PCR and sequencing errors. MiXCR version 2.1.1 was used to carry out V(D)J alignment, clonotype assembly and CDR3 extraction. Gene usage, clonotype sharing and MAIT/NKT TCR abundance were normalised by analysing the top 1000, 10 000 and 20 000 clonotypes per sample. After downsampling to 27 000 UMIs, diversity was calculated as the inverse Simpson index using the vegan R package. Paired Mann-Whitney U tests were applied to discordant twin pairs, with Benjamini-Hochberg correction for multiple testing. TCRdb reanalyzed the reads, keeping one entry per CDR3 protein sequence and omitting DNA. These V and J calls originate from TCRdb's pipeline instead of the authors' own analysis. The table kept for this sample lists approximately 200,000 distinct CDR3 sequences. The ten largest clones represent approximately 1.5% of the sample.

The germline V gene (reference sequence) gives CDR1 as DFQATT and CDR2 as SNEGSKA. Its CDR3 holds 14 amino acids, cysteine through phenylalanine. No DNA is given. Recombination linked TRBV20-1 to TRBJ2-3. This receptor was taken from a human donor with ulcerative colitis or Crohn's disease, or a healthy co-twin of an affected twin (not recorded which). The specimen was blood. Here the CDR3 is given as CSASRRRVIVTQYF.